The clone carrying this T cell receptor beta chain was seen just once. Libraries were prepared by immunoSEQ multiplex PCR; TCRdb keeps only in-frame clonotypes and omits some of them. This sample has approximately 280,000 clones, with around 80% found just once. Per the germline V gene, CDR1 is ENHRY and CDR2 is SYGVKD. V shed 0 bases and J shed 6 bases, with 12 bases lying between them. This CDR3 contains 15 residues. Individuals aged about 18 to 90 years were recruited from 24 US areas. The record originates from a study of blood T cell repertoires in COVID-19. The sequencing input was PBMCs or T cells enriched from blood (not recorded which). The genes are TRBV10-3 and TRBJ1-5; D not resolved. The receptor was isolated from a man aged 35-49 years who had been exposed to COVID-19. CDR3 residues: CAISESRGIGQPQHF. The CDR3 nucleotides are TGTGCCATCAGTGAGTCGAGAGGGATAGGTCAGCCCCAGCATTTT.